This T cell receptor (beta chain) appears in the sequencing data of a study of cytomegalovirus exposure and HLA in healthy donors. Overall study context: Among roughly 180 million T cells, an earlier analysis found roughly 110 million unique TCR beta sequences.

The PCR had 60 Vbeta and 13 Jbeta primers. Libraries were prepared by immunoSEQ multiplex PCR; TCRdb keeps only in-frame clonotypes and omits some of them. Of 75,000 to 100,000 clones in the sample, around 72% were seen once. This CDR3 region has 13 residues. Trimming removed 11 bases at V and 0 bases at J, with 14 bases between. The germline gives CDR1 LNHDA, CDR2 SQIVND (reference sequence). The sequence came from a young man in good health and CMV-seropositive. Input material: PBMCs. The chain links TRBV19 to TRBJ2-7; no clear D gene. Written as DNA, the CDR3 is TGTGCCTGCCGGCGGTCTAGCTCCTACGAGCAGTACTTC. It codes for CACRRSSSYEQYF.